The sequence of this T cell receptor (beta chain) was determined in a study of human T cells and chemical hapten exposure. Trimming shortened V by 3 bases and J by 0 bases, and 18 bases separated the two germline ends. The CDR3 spans 18 residues. Germline assignment: CDR1 SGHTA and CDR2 FQGNSA. The time point: healthy volunteer bleed at 2 weeks. Total RNA was isolated from unfractionated whole blood. This clonotype was recorded many times. The library attached unique molecular identifiers to individual cDNA molecules. TCRdb re-called the RACE reads through MiXCR, storing one row per CDR3 protein. Of about 31,000 distinct CDR3 sequences in the sample, about 7% were seen once.

This rearrangement joins TRBV7-2 to TRBJ2-4; a weak D match, TRBD2 (6 bases). Sequenced: whole blood. The receptor comes from a human donor in good health. Some clones in this sample may be carry-over from other donors' samples. The CDR3 sequence: CASSFLNGGTLAKNIQYF. The CDR3 DNA follows: TGTGCCAGCAGCTTCCTCAATGGGGGGACCCTAGCCAAAAACATTCAGTACTTC. The full variable domain, rest sourced from reference TRBV7-2 and TRBJ2-4, is GAGVSQSPSNKVTEKGKDVELRCDPISGHTALYWYRQSLGQGLEFLIYFQGNSAPDKSGLPSDRFSAERTGGSVSTLTIQRTQQEDSAVYLCASSFLNGGTLAKNIQYFGAGTRLSVL.